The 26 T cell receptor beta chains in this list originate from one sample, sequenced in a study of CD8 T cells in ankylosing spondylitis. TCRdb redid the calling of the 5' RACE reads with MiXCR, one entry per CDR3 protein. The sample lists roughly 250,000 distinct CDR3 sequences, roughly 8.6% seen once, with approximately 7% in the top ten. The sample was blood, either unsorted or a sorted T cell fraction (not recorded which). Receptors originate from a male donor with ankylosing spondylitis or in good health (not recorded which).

The CDR3, as DNA: TGCAGTGCTAGGGCTAGCGGGGGGCTGGCGCATGAGCAGTTCTTC. This translates into CSARASGGLAHEQFF. This rearrangement joins TRBV20-1 to TRBJ2-1; 11 nucleotides align to TRBD2. Germline V gene data show CDR1 as DFQATT and CDR2 as SNEGSKA (reference sequence). With V trimmed by 3 bases and J by 8 bases, 9 bases remained unmatched. The CDR3 has 15 amino acids.

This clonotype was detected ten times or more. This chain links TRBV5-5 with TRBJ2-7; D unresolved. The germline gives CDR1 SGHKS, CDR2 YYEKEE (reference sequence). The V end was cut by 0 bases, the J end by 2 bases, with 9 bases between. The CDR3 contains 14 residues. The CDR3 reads CASSLADGTYEQYF. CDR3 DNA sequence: TGTGCCAGCAGCTTGGCCGACGGCACCTACGAGCAGTACTTC.

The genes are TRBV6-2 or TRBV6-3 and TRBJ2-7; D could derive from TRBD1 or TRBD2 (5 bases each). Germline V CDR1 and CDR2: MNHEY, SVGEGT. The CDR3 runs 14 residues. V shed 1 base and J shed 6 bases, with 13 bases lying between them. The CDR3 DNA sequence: TGTGCCAGCAGTTACTGGGGGATAGACCGCGAGCAGTACTTC. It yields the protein CASSYWGIDREQYF.

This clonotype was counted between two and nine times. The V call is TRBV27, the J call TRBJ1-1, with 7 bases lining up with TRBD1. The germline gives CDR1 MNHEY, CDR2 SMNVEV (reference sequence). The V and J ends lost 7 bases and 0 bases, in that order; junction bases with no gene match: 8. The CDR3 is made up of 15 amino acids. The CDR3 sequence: CASNKGAGMNTEAFF. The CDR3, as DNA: TGTGCCAGCAATAAGGGGGCGGGCATGAACACTGAAGCTTTCTTT.

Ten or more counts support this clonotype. In DNA, the CDR3 is TGCGCCAGCAGCTTGACTAGCGGGAGGATCAATGAGCAGTTCTTC. Protein: CASSLTSGRINEQFF. The V and J genes are TRBV5-1 and TRBJ2-1; 12 bases align to TRBD2. The length of the CDR3 is 15 residues. The germline V gene encodes CDR1 SGHRS and CDR2 YFSETQ. Trimming at V came to 1 base and at J to 6 bases, leaving 2 bases not matched to a gene.

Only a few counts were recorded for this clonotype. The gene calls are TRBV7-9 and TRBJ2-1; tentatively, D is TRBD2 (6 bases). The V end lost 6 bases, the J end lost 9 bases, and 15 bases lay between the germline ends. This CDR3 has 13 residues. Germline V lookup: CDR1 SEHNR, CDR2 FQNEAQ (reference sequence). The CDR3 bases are TGTGCCAGCAGTCAGGCGGGGTCGGGTGAGCAGTTCTTC. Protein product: CASSQAGSGEQFF.

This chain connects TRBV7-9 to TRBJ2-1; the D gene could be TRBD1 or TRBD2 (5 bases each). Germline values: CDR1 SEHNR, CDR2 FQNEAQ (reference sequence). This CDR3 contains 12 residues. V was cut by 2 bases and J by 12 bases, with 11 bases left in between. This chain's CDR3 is CASSLMGDGQFF. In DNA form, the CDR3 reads TGTGCCAGCAGCTTAATGGGGGACGGGCAGTTCTTC. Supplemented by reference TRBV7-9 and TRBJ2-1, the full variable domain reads DTGVSQNPRHKITKRGQNVTFRCDPISEHNRLYWYRQTLGQGPEFLTYFQNEAQLEKSRLLSDRFSAERPKGSFSTLEIQRTEQGDSAMYLCASSLMGDGQFFGPGTRLTVL.

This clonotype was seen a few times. The CDR3 nucleotides are TGTGCCAGCAGCTTAGGCAGGGTATGGCAGCCCCAGCATTTT. Protein product: CASSLGRVWQPQHF. The chain recombines TRBV7-2 with TRBJ1-5, with D possibly being TRBD1 (5 bases). The CDR3 loop spans 14 amino acids. The V gene's germline CDR1 is SGHTA and CDR2 FQGNSA. Trimming shortened V by 1 base and J by 7 bases, and 11 bases separated the two germline ends.

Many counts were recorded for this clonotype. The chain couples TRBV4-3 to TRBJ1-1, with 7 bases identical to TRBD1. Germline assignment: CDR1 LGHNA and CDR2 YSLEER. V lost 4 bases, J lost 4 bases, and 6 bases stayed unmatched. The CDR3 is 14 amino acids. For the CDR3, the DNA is TGCGCCAGCAGCCTAGACAGGGCGAGCACTGAAGCTTTCTTT. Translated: CASSLDRASTEAFF.

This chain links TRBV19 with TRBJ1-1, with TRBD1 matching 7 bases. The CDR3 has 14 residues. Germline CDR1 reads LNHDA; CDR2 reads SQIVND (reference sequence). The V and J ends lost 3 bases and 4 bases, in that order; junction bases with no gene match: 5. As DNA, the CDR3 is TGTGCCAGTAGTATTGACAGGGTAGGCACTGAAGCTTTCTTT. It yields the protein CASSIDRVGTEAFF.

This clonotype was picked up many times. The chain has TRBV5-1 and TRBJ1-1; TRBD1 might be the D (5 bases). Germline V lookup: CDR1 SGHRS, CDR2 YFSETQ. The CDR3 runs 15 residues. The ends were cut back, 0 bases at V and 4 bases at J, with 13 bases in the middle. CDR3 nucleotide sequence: TGCGCCAGCAGCTTGGATCTAGGGGCGAGCACTGAAGCTTTCTTT. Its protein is CASSLDLGASTEAFF. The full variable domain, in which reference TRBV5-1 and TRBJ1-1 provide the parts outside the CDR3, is KAGVTQTPRYLIKTRGQQVTLSCSPISGHRSVSWYQQTPGQGLQFLFEYFSETQRNKGNFPGRFSGRQFSNSRSEMNVSTLELGDSALYLCASSLDLGASTEAFFGQGTRLTVV.

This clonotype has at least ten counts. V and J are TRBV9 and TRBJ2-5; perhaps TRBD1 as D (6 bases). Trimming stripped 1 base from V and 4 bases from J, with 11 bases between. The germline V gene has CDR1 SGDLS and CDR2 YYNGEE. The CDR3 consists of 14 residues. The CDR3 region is CASSVSQGRETQYF. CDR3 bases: TGTGCCAGCAGCGTATCTCAGGGGAGAGAGACCCAGTACTTC.

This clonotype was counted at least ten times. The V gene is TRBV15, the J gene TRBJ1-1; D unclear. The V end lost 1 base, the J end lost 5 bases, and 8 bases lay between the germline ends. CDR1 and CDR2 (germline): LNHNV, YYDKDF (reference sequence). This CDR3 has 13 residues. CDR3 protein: CATSRGTQTEAFF. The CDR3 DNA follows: TGTGCCACCAGCAGAGGAACCCAGACTGAAGCTTTCTTT.

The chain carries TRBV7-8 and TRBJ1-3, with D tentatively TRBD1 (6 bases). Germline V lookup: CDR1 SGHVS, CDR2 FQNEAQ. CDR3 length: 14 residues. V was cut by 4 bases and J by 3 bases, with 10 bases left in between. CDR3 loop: CASSYREGGNTIYF. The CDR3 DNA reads TGTGCCAGCAGCTACAGGGAGGGTGGAAACACCATATATTTT.

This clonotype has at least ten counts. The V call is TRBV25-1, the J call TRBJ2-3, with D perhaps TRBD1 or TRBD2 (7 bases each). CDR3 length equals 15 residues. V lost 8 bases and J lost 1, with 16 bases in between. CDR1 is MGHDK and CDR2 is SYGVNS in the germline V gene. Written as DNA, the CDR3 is TGTGCCAGCCTCCCTGGGAGGGGGCGCACAGATACGCAGTATTTT. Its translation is CASLPGRGRTDTQYF.

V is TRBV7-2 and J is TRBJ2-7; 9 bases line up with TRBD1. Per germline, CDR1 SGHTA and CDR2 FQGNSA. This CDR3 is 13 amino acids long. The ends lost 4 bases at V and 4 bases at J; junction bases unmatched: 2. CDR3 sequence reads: CASSWTGVYEQYF. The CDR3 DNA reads TGTGCCAGCAGCTGGACAGGGGTTTACGAGCAGTACTTC.

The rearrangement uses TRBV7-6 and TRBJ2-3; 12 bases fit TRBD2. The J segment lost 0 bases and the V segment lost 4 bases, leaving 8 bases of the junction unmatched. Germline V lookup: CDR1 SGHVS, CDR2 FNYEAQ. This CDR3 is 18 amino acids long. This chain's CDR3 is CASSSRGGTSGSTDTQYF. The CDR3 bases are TGTGCCAGCAGCTCAAGAGGTGGGACTAGCGGGAGCACAGATACGCAGTATTTT. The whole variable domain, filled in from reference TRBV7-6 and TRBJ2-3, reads GAGVSQSPRYKVTKRGQDVALRCDPISGHVSLYWYRQALGQGPEFLTYFNYEAQQDKSGLPNDRFSAERPEGSISTLTIQRTEQRDSAMYRCASSSRGGTSGSTDTQYFGPGTRLTVL.

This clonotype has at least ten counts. The CDR3 sequence: CASSPRPSGNNEQFF. In DNA form, the CDR3 reads TGTGCCAGCAGCCCTCGCCCTAGCGGAAACAATGAGCAGTTCTTC. V and J are TRBV5-5 and TRBJ2-1; 7 nucleotides align to TRBD2. Germline V gene sequence: CDR1 SGHKS, CDR2 YYEKEE (reference sequence). V lost 4 bases and J lost 5; bases outside the gene matches: 9. The CDR3 contains 15 residues.

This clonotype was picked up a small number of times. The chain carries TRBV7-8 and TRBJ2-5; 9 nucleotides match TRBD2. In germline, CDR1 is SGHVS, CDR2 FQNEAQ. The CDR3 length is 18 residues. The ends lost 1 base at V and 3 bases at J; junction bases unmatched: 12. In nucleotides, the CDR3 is TGTGCCAGCAGCTTAGAACTAGCGGGCCCCCCGGGTGAAGAGACCCAGTACTTC. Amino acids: CASSLELAGPPGEETQYF.

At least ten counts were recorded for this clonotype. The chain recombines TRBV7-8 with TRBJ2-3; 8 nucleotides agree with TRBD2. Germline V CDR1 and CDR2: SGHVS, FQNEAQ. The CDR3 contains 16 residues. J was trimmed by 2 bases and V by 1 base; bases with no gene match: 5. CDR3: CASSLGAGGPTDTQYF. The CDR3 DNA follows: TGTGCCAGCAGCTTAGGGGCGGGGGGACCCACAGATACGCAGTATTTT.

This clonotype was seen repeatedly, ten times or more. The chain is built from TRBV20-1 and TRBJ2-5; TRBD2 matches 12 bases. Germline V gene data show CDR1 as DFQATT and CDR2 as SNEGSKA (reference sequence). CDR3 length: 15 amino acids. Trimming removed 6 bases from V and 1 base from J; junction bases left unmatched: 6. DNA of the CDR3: TGCAGTGCAACCCTAGCGGGAGGGCCCCAAGAGACCCAGTACTTC. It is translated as CSATLAGGPQETQYF.

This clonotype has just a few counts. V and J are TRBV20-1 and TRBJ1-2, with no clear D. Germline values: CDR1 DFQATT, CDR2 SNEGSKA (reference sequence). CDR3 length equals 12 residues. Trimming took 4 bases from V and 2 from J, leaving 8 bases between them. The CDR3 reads CSAMFENYGYTF. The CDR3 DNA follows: TGCAGTGCTATGTTCGAAAACTATGGCTACACCTTC.

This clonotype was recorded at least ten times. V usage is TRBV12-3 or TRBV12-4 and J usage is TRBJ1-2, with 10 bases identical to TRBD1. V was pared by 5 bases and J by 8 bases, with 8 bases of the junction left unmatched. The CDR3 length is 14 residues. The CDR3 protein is CASSPGQGLRGYTF. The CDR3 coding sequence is TGTGCCAGCAGTCCGGGACAGGGGTTGCGAGGCTACACCTTC.

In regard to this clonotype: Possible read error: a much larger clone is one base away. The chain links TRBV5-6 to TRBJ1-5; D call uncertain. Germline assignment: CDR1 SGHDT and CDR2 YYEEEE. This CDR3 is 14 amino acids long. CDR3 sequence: CTSSSQQTNQPQHF. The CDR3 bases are TGTACCAGCAGCTCCCAACAAACTAATCAGCCCCAGCATTTT.

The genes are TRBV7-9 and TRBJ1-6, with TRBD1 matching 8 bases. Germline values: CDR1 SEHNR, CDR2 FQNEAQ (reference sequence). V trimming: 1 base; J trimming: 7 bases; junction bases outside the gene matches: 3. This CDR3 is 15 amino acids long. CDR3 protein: CASSLEAGGNSPLHF. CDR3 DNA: TGTGCCAGCAGCTTAGAAGCAGGGGGCAATTCACCCCTCCACTTT.

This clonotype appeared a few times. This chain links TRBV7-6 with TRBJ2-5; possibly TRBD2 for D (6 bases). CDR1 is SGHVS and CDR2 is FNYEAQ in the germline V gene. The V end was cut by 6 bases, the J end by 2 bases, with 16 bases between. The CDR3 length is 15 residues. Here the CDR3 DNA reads TGTGCCAGCAGTCCCCTCGGCGGGACTCAAGAGACCCAGTACTTC. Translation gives CASSPLGGTQETQYF.